The 18 T cell receptor beta chains below all came from one sample that was sequenced in a study of early T cells in non-severe SARS-CoV-2 infection. TCRdb itself ran the 5' RACE reads through MiXCR, one entry per CDR3 protein. The sample lists over 30,000 distinct CDR3 sequences, roughly 5.7% seen once, with less than 6.5% in the top ten. Specimen: whole blood. The receptors come from an adult who was a healthcare worker with PCR-confirmed SARS-CoV-2 infection or an uninfected control (not recorded which).

This clonotype was found many times. This chain uses TRBV11-3 with TRBJ2-1, with D hard to call. The V end lost 1 base, the J end lost 4 bases, and 11 bases lay between the germline ends. Germline V gene lookup returns CDR1 SGHNT and CDR2 YENEEA. The length of the CDR3 is 15 residues. CDR3 sequence (DNA): TGTGCCAGCAGCTTAGCCCCGGCGGTTTACAATGAGCAGTTCTTC. Translation gives CASSLAPAVYNEQFF.

A few counts support this clonotype. The CDR3 DNA reads as TGTGCCAGTAGCGGAACTCTAGTCTCCTACGAGCAGTACTTC. Its protein product is CASSGTLVSYEQYF. The V and J genes are TRBV19 and TRBJ2-7; D uncertain. Between the trimmed V and J ends, which lost 6 bases and 0 bases, there was a span of 12 bases. CDR1 is LNHDA, CDR2 SQIVND, per germline (reference sequence). The CDR3 totals 14 residues. Full variable domain (rest looked up from reference TRBV19 and TRBJ2-7): DGGITQSPKYLFRKEGQNVTLSCEQNLNHDAMYWYRQDPGQGLRLIYYSQIVNDFQKGDIAEGYSVSREKKESFPLTVTSAQKNPTAFYLCASSGTLVSYEQYFGPGTRLTVT.

The chain couples TRBV6-5 to TRBJ2-3; 7 positions match TRBD2. V lost 7 bases and J lost 3; bases outside the gene matches: 7. This CDR3 contains 14 residues. The V gene's germline CDR1 is MNHEY and CDR2 SVGAGI. The CDR3 sequence: CASNPGRKTDTQYF. The CDR3 bases are TGTGCCAGCAACCCCGGGAGGAAAACAGATACGCAGTATTTT.

This clonotype was seen ten or more times. The rearrangement uses TRBV2 and TRBJ1-6, with 8 bases matching TRBD1. The V gene end was trimmed by 7 bases and the J gene end by 7 bases; junction bases not matched to a gene: 3. Germline values: CDR1 SNHLY, CDR2 FYNNEI. This CDR3 is 13 amino acids long. In nucleotides, the CDR3 is TGTGCCAGCACCACAGGGGGAAATTCACCCCTCCACTTT. Its protein is CASTTGGNSPLHF.

This clonotype was detected ten times or more. This chain uses TRBV12-3 or TRBV12-4 with TRBJ1-3; no clear D gene. This CDR3 comprises 15 residues. The V gene lost 8 bases and the J gene lost 0 bases, with 14 bases spanning the gap. The CDR3 spells CASGLASRSGNTIYF. The DNA of the CDR3 is TGTGCCAGCGGTCTCGCCTCCCGCTCTGGAAACACCATATATTTT.

This clonotype came up many times. The CDR3: CASSPRDRGSNTEAFF. CDR3 coding DNA: TGTGCCAGCAGCCCGCGCGACAGGGGATCGAACACTGAAGCTTTCTTT. The chain links TRBV7-8 to TRBJ1-1; 8 nucleotides align to TRBD1. The CDR3 has 16 residues. Trimming removed 5 bases from V and 1 base from J; junction bases left unmatched: 9. Germline CDR1 SGHVS, CDR2 FQNEAQ.

This clonotype was recorded at least ten times. The chain is built from TRBV7-2 and TRBJ2-2; D gene unclear. The ends were cut back, 1 base at V and 4 bases at J, with 7 bases in the middle. Germline CDR1 and CDR2: SGHTA and FQGNSA. The CDR3 is 14 amino acids. DNA for the CDR3: TGTGCCAGCAGCTTAGAGACGCGCACCGGGGAGCTGTTTTTT. It is translated as CASSLETRTGELFF. The entire variable domain, with the rest obtained from reference TRBV7-2 and TRBJ2-2, is as follows: GAGVSQSPSNKVTEKGKDVELRCDPISGHTALYWYRQSLGQGLEFLIYFQGNSAPDKSGLPSDRFSAERTGGSVSTLTIQRTQQEDSAVYLCASSLETRTGELFFGEGSRLTVL.

The genes are TRBV6-5 and TRBJ1-1; D not certain. Germline CDR1 MNHEY, CDR2 SVGAGI. Deletions cut 4 bases from V and 5 bases from J, with 20 bases between. CDR3 length: 16 residues. The CDR3 sequence is CASSSPTGVPGTEAFF. The CDR3 coding sequence is TGTGCCAGCAGTTCCCCTACCGGGGTACCGGGGACTGAAGCTTTCTTT.

Ten or more counts support this clonotype. The chain uses TRBV6-5 and TRBJ2-7; TRBD2 aligns across 7 bases. Germline lookup yields CDR1 MNHEY and CDR2 SVGAGI. CDR3 size: 12 residues. V lost 5 bases and J lost 2; bases outside the gene matches: 0. CDR3: CASSSGAYEQYF. In DNA form, the CDR3 reads TGTGCCAGCAGTAGCGGGGCCTACGAGCAGTACTTC.

This clonotype was seen repeatedly, ten times or more. The rearrangement uses TRBV7-2 and TRBJ1-3, with a weak D call TRBD1 (5 bases). Germline loops: CDR1 SGHTA, CDR2 FQGNSA. CDR3 length: 16 residues. V lost 3 bases, J lost 4 bases, and 16 bases lay in between. The DNA of the CDR3 is TGTGCCAGCAGCTTGGCACCCCAGGGTTCGGGAAACACCATATATTTT. Translation: CASSLAPQGSGNTIYF.

This clonotype was detected only a few times. The chain carries TRBV6-5 and TRBJ2-3; either TRBD1 or TRBD2 may fit D (5 bases each). The CDR3 is 15 amino acids. Trimming removed 0 bases at V and 0 bases at J, with 7 bases between. The V gene's germline CDR1 is MNHEY and CDR2 SVGAGI. The chain's CDR3 is CASSYSGVSTDTQYF. The CDR3 DNA is TGTGCCAGCAGTTACTCGGGGGTTAGCACAGATACGCAGTATTTT.

The rearrangement joins TRBV7-9 to TRBJ1-5; 8 bases are shared with TRBD1. V was clipped by 3 bases and J by 5 bases; unmatched bases: 3. The CDR3 length is 14 residues. The germline gives CDR1 SEHNR, CDR2 FQNEAQ (reference sequence). For the CDR3, the DNA is TGTGCCAGCAGCTTGACAGGGGTGGATCAGCCCCAGCATTTT. Protein sequence: CASSLTGVDQPQHF.

This clonotype occurred many times. The chain joins TRBV5-1 to TRBJ1-2; no reliable D call. V was clipped by 4 bases and J by 7 bases, with 20 bases between them. Germline CDR1 and CDR2: SGHRS and YFSETQ. The CDR3 loop spans 15 amino acids. Here the CDR3 reads CASSGQKEGYGGYTF. The CDR3 DNA sequence: TGCGCCAGCAGCGGGCAGAAGGAGGGATACGGTGGCTACACCTTC.

At least ten counts were recorded for this clonotype. The V call is TRBV29-1, the J call TRBJ2-1; 9 nucleotides align to TRBD2. Trimming at V came to 6 bases and at J to 0 bases, leaving 6 bases not matched to a gene. CDR3 length equals 15 residues. Germline CDR1 and CDR2: SQVTM and ANQGSEA. CDR3 loop: CSVGTSPSSYNEQFF. CDR3 in DNA: TGCAGCGTAGGGACTAGCCCCAGCTCCTACAATGAGCAGTTCTTC.

In this sample, this clonotype turned up a few times. The CDR3 spells CASSPGLAGVYEQYV. CDR3 bases: TGTGCCAGCAGTCCCGGACTAGCGGGAGTCTACGAGCAGTACGTC. The rearrangement uses TRBV7-9 and TRBJ2-7, with 13 bases matching TRBD2. Germline trimming cut 6 bases from V and 3 bases from J; bases unmatched to any gene: 5. Germline V gene data show CDR1 as SEHNR and CDR2 as FQNEAQ (reference sequence). The CDR3 is 15 residues long.

This clonotype was seen at least ten times. The CDR3 reads CASSLAGQGIGYGYTF. The CDR3 region has the DNA TGTGCCAGCAGTTTAGCAGGACAGGGGATAGGCTATGGCTACACCTTC. The V and J genes are TRBV6-5 and TRBJ1-2; 9 positions agree with TRBD1. This CDR3 comprises 16 residues. V dropped 4 bases and J dropped 4; count of bases not matched to a gene: 10. Germline V gives CDR1 MNHEY, CDR2 SVGAGI.

This clonotype was detected a few times. The chain combines TRBV20-1 with TRBJ2-1, with 8 bases that match TRBD2. Germline V gene lookup returns CDR1 DFQATT and CDR2 SNEGSKA (reference sequence). The CDR3 length is 16 residues. J lost 2 bases, V lost 0 bases, and 6 bases had no gene match. CDR3 bases: TGCAGTGCTAGAGACTCGATTAGCGGGACCTACAATGAGCAGTTCTTC. This translates into CSARDSISGTYNEQFF.

This clonotype has a count of ten or more. V gene TRBV20-1 combines with J gene TRBJ1-1, with D possibly matching TRBD1 (5 bases). Trimming shortened V by 6 bases and J by 4 bases, and 9 bases separated the two germline ends. Germline CDR1 reads DFQATT; CDR2 reads SNEGSKA (reference sequence). This CDR3 is built from 11 residues. CDR3 in amino acids: CSASRGTEAFF. Written as DNA, the CDR3 is TGCAGTGCAAGTAGGGGCACTGAAGCTTTCTTT.